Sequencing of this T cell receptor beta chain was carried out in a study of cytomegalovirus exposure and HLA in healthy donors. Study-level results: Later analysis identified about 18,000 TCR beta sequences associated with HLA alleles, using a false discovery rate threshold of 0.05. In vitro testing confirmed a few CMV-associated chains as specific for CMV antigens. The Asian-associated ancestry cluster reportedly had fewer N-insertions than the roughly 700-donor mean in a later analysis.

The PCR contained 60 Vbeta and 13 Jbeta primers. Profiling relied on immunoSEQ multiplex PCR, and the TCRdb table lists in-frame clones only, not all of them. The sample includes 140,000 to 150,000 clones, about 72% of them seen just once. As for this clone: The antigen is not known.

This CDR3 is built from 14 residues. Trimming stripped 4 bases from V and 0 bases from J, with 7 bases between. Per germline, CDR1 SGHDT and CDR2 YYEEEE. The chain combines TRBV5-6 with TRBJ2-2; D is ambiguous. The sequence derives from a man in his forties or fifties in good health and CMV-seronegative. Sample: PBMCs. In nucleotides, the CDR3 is TGTGCCAGCAGCCTCGTTCCGAACACCGGGGAGCTGTTTTTT. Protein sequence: CASSLVPNTGELFF.